These T cell receptor beta chains were read from a single sample in a study of CD8 T cells in ankylosing spondylitis. TCRdb independently ran MiXCR on the 5' RACE reads; one entry per CDR3 protein. The data show 500,000 to 550,000 distinct CDR3 sequences, about an eighth seen once. The sample comprised blood, either unsorted or a sorted T cell fraction (not recorded which). These receptors all stem from a male donor with ankylosing spondylitis. CDR3s include the opening cysteine and the closing phenylalanine or tryptophan. A D gene is named only where the DNA matches it firmly. Not every row has a clone size; where given, it reads once, few, many or a size class.

v_gene	j_gene	d_gene	abundance	CDR3nt	CDR3aa
TRBV2	TRBJ2-7	NA	many	TGTGCCAGCAGGTGGGACTCCTACGAGCAGTACTTC	CASRWDSYEQYF
TRBV15	TRBJ1-2	NA	NA	TGTGCCACCAGCAGTCGACGGTATGGCTACACCTTC	CATSSRRYGYTF
TRBV7-7	TRBJ2-1	NA	NA	TGTGCCAGCAGCTTGGGACCGGAGTACAATGAGCAGTTCTTC	CASSLGPEYNEQFF
TRBV20-1	TRBJ2-5	TRBD1	NA	TGCAGTGCCAGGGGGCAGGGTGAGACCCAGTACTTC	CSARGQGETQYF
TRBV5-1	TRBJ2-2	TRBD1	NA	TGCGCCAGCAGCTTTGACAGGGTGACGGGCACCGGGGTGCTGTTTTTT	CASSFDRVTGTGVLFF
TRBV6-1	TRBJ1-1	NA	NA	TGTGCCAGCAGCCCGGGGTACAGAATGAACACTGAAGCTTTCTTT	CASSPGYRMNTEAFF
TRBV19	TRBJ2-2	TRBD1	NA	TGTGCCAGTACGGGACAGGGTCCCGGGGAGCTGTTTTTT	CASTGQGPGELFF
TRBV18	TRBJ1-3	TRBD1	NA	TGTGCCAGCTCACCACACCCGGGACAGGGGCTGAGCTCTGGAAACACCATATATTTT	CASSPHPGQGLSSGNTIYF
TRBV6-1	TRBJ1-2	NA	NA	TGTGCCAGCAGTGAACTGAGTGGCTACACCTTC	CASSELSGYTF
TRBV24-1	TRBJ1-6	NA	few	TGTGCCACCAGTGATTTGCAGGCCCCGGGACGGTATAATTCACCCCTCCACTTT	CATSDLQAPGRYNSPLHF
TRBV12-3/TRBV12-4	TRBJ2-1	NA	many	TGTGCCAGCAGTTTAGCGCAGAGTCTCTCCTACAATGAGCAGTTCTTC	CASSLAQSLSYNEQFF
TRBV19	TRBJ2-2	NA	NA	TGTGCCAGTAGGGTGACTCGTTTTCAAGGCACCGGGGAGCTGTTTTTT	CASRVTRFQGTGELFF
TRBV12-3/TRBV12-4	TRBJ2-1	NA	many	TGTGCCAGCACCAGGGACTCCCGTCGGTCTAATGAGCAGTTCTTC	CASTRDSRRSNEQFF
TRBV5-6	TRBJ2-1	NA	few	TGTGCCAGCAGCTTGGCGGCAGCTAGGTCCAATGAGCAGTTCTTC	CASSLAAARSNEQFF
TRBV24-1	TRBJ1-5	TRBD1	few	TGTGCCACCGAGACGGCGCAGGGGGAACGTAGCAATCAGCCCCAGCATTTT	CATETAQGERSNQPQHF
TRBV20-1	TRBJ2-7	TRBD2	NA	TGCAGTGGTATACTAGCGGGAACCTACGAGCAGTACTTC	CSGILAGTYEQYF
TRBV12-3/TRBV12-4	TRBJ1-4	NA	many	TGTGCCAGCAGTTCTCAGAACGAAGCAACTAATGAAAAACTGTTTTTT	CASSSQNEATNEKLFF
TRBV12-5	TRBJ2-3	NA	NA	TGTGCCCAAATGCGGGGAGATTTCACAGATACGCAGTATTTT	CAQMRGDFTDTQYF
TRBV4-1	TRBJ2-4	NA	many	TGCGCCAGCAGCCAAGCCCGACTGGACAGTCCTCGGGAGAACATTCAGTACTTC	CASSQARLDSPRENIQYF
TRBV7-9	TRBJ1-1	NA	NA	TGTGCCAGCAGCCGAGAGGGGCGGCTCATGAACACTGAAGCTTTCTTT	CASSREGRLMNTEAFF
TRBV20-1	TRBJ2-5	TRBD2	few	TGCAGTGCTAGTGGTGCGGGAGTAAAGACCCAGTACTTC	CSASGAGVKTQYF
TRBV7-2	TRBJ2-2	NA	few	TGTGCCAGCAGCTTAGGTGTAGGGGGTTTCACCGGGGAGCTGTTTTTT	CASSLGVGGFTGELFF
TRBV5-5	TRBJ1-1	NA	many	TGTGCCAGCAGCTTGTGGGCAGGGGCGGCCACTGAAGCTTTCTTT	CASSLWAGAATEAFF
TRBV20-1	TRBJ2-1	NA	NA	TGCAGTGCTAGAGATCTCCGGAGGTACAATGAGCAGTTCTTC	CSARDLRRYNEQFF
TRBV18	TRBJ2-3	NA	NA	TGTGCCAGCTCAGACTATCAAGATACGCAGTATTTT	CASSDYQDTQYF
TRBV27	TRBJ2-1	TRBD2	NA	TGTGCCAGCAGTCCTAGCGGGCCTTCCTACAATGAGCAGTTCTTC	CASSPSGPSYNEQFF
TRBV27	TRBJ1-2	NA	NA	TGTGCCAGCAGTTTCGGCAGGGGCTCCAATTATGGCTACACCTTC	CASSFGRGSNYGYTF
TRBV5-1	TRBJ1-1	TRBD1	many	TGCGCCAGCAGCACCGGACAGGCGGGGAACACTGAAGCTTTCTTT	CASSTGQAGNTEAFF
TRBV20-1	TRBJ1-3	NA	NA	TGCAGTGCTAGGAGGAAGACTGGAAACACCATATATTTT	CSARRKTGNTIYF
TRBV4-1	TRBJ2-1	NA	NA	TGCGCCAGCAGCCGGCGGGGTGGAGAGGGAGGATACAATGAGCAGTTCTTC	CASSRRGGEGGYNEQFF
TRBV27	TRBJ2-1	NA	few	TGTGCCAGCAGTCCAGGGCCAGCGATGAATGAGCAGTTCTTC	CASSPGPAMNEQFF
TRBV7-2	TRBJ2-3	TRBD2	NA	TGTGCCAGCAGCTCGGACCAGACTAGCGGGGTGACGCAGTATTTT	CASSSDQTSGVTQYF
TRBV24-1	TRBJ2-5	TRBD2	NA	TGTGCCACCAGTGATTTGGGCGCGGGACTAGCGTCGGAGACCCAGTACTTC	CATSDLGAGLASETQYF
TRBV5-1	TRBJ1-2	NA	NA	TGCGCCAGCAGCCTGGATTCGGGTCCACCCGAAAGTGGCTACACCTTC	CASSLDSGPPESGYTF
TRBV25-1	TRBJ2-1	TRBD1	many	TGTGCCAGCAGTGTAGGGGGCGGAAATGAGCAGTTCTTC	CASSVGGGNEQFF